This T cell receptor (beta chain) emerged from a study of blood T cell repertoires in COVID-19. Across the whole study: Sources were T cells, B-cell-depleted T cells, or PBMCs; the material itself was cDNA or gDNA.

Sequencing used immunoSEQ multiplex PCR; TCRdb keeps in-frame clones, though not all of them. The repertoire holds under 200,000 clones, with roughly 89% as singletons. From germline, CDR1 is MNHEY and CDR2 SMNVEV (reference sequence). V shed 4 bases, J shed 8 bases, and the junction held 9 bases outside the gene matches. CDR3 size: 15 residues. The sequenced material came from peripheral blood. The clonotype comes from a man between 18 and 29 years old with active or convalescent COVID-19. This sequence joins TRBV27 and TRBJ2-1; 9 bases map to TRBD1. The CDR3 reads CASSSGQGMSDEQFF. CDR3 bases: TGTGCCAGCAGTTCGGGACAGGGAATGAGCGATGAGCAGTTCTTC.